This TCR beta chain was sequenced in a study of Graves' ophthalmopathy and Graves' hyperthyroidism. Notes on the study in general: In blood, most expanded thyroid clonotypes above 0.001 frequency were also detected. As the model predicted ophthalmopathy progression, it achieved a sensitivity of around 70% and a specificity of 72% to 80%.

The germline CDR1 and CDR2 sequences are LNHDA and SQIVND (reference sequence). This CDR3 has 17 amino acids. V lost 3 bases and J lost 2; bases outside the gene matches: 11. The authors amplified TCR beta CDR3 regions from RNA transcripts. The library came from an HTBI-primed first-round RT-PCR and a second-round multiplex PCR. TCRdb reanalysed the multiplex PCR reads using MiXCR and keeps one entry per CDR3 protein. The sample yields a few hundred thousand distinct CDR3 sequences, just over 15% seen once. This clonotype turned up a few times. Its matching antigen is unknown. The clonotype comes from a woman aged 18 to 35 with stable Graves' hyperthyroidism. The chain employs TRBV19 and TRBJ1-1, with 8 bases aligning to TRBD1. The sequenced sample was peripheral blood. This CDR3 reads CASSIGRDRRFNTEAFF. Written as DNA, the CDR3 is TGTGCCAGTAGTATCGGGCGGGACAGGAGGTTCAACACTGAAGCTTTCTTT.